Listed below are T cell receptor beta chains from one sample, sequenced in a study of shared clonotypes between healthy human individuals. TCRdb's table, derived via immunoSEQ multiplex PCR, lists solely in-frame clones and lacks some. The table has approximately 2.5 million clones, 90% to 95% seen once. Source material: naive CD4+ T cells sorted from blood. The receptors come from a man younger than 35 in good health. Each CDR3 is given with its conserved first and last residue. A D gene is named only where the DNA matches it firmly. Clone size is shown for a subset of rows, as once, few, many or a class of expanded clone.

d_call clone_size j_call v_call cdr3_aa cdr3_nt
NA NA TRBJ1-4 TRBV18 CASSPGRQIERLFF TGTGCCAGCTCACCAGGACGACAGATCGAAAGACTGTTTTTT
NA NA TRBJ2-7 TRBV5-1 CASSLVIGGEQYF TGCGCCAGCAGCTTGGTAATAGGGGGCGAGCAGTACTTC
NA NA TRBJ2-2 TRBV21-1 CASSKEGSGTGELFF TGTGCCAGCAGCAAAGAAGGGTCGGGCACCGGGGAGCTGTTTTTT
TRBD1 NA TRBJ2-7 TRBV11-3 CASSLQGESGEQYF TGTGCCAGCAGCCTACAGGGGGAAAGTGGCGAGCAGTACTTC
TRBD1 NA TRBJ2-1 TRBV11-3 CASSAGQGYNEQFF TGTGCCAGCAGCGCCGGACAGGGGTACAATGAGCAGTTCTTC
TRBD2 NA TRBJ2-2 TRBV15 CATSRDAAGGTGELFF TGTGCCACCAGCAGAGACGCAGCGGGGGGCACCGGGGAGCTGTTTTTT
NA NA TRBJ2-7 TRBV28 CASSFGQFYEQYF TGTGCCAGCAGTTTTGGGCAGTTCTACGAGCAGTACTTC
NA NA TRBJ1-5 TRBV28 CASSGRGQPQHF TGTGCCAGCAGCGGTAGGGGGCAGCCCCAGCATTTT
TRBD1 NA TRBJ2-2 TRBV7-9 CASSLGQGGTGELFF TGTGCCAGCTCGCTCGGACAGGGCGGCACCGGGGAGCTGTTTTTT
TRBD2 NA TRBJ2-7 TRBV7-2 CASSLLAGGLGEQYF TGTGCCAGCAGCTTACTAGCGGGAGGGCTGGGGGAGCAGTACTTC
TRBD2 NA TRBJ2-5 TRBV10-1 CASRKLAGGVETQYF TGCGCCAGCAGGAAATTAGCGGGAGGAGTGGAGACCCAGTACTTC
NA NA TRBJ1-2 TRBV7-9 CASSPDRSYGYTF TGTGCCAGCAGCCCCGACAGGTCCTATGGCTACACCTTC
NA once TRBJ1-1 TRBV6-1 CASSEAYSTEAFF TGTGCCAGCAGTGAAGCGTACAGCACTGAAGCTTTCTTT
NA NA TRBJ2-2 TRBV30 CAWSVFDLTGVVASGTTGELFF TGTGCCTGGAGTGTATTTGATTTGACAGGGGTTGTAGCTAGCGGGACCACCGGGGAGCTGTTTTTT
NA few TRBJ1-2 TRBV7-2 CASSSRLLNGYTF TGTGCCAGCAGCTCCAGACTGCTGAATGGCTACACCTTC
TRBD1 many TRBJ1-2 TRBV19 CASSTTGYGGTGYTF TGTGCCAGTAGTACGACAGGGTACGGGGGTACTGGCTACACCTTC
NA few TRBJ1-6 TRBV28 CASSPPPDSRNSPLHF TGTGCCAGCAGCCCTCCCCCTGACAGTCGGAATTCACCCCTCCACTTT
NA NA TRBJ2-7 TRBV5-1 CASSLEGRGITGEQYF TGCGCCAGCAGCTTGGAAGGGAGGGGGATTACAGGCGAGCAGTACTTC
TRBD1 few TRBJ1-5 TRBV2 CASRAQGQANRQPQHF TGTGCCAGCAGGGCCCAGGGACAGGCAAATCGACAGCCCCAGCATTTT
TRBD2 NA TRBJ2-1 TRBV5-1 CASSLSSGSFNEQFF TGCGCCAGCAGCTTGTCTAGCGGGAGTTTCAATGAGCAGTTCTTC
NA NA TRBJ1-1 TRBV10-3 CAISEGAREAFF TGTGCCATCAGTGAGGGGGCGCGGGAAGCTTTCTTT
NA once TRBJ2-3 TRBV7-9 CASSLIRDTQYF TGTGCCAGCAGCTTGATCCGGGATACGCAGTATTTT
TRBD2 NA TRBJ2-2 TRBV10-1 CASSGGLAGTGELFF TGCGCCAGCAGTGGGGGACTAGCGGGAACCGGGGAGCTGTTTTTT
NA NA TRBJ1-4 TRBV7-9 CASSLGARSTNEKLFF TGTGCCAGCAGCTTAGGGGCGAGGTCAACTAATGAAAAACTGTTTTTT
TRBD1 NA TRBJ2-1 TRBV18 CASSAGTAVYNEQFF TGTGCCAGCTCGGCCGGGACAGCCGTCTACAATGAGCAGTTCTTC
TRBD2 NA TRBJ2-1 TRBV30 CAWSGRRNEQFF TGTGCCTGGAGCGGGAGGCGGAATGAGCAGTTCTTC
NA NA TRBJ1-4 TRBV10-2 CASFGRNEKLFF TGCGCCAGCTTTGGTCGAAACGAAAAACTGTTTTTT
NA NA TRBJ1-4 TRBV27 CASSSRQGREKLFF TGTGCCAGCAGTTCCAGGCAGGGAAGAGAAAAACTGTTTTTT
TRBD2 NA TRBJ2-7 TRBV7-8 CASSLRTSSYEQYF TGTGCCAGCAGCCTCCGGACTAGCTCCTACGAGCAGTACTTC
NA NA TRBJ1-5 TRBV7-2 CASSLELDSNQPQHF TGTGCCAGCAGCTTAGAGTTAGATAGCAATCAGCCCCAGCATTTT
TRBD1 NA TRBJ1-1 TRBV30 CAWRGGRGWTEAFF TGTGCCTGGAGGGGTGGCAGGGGGTGGACTGAAGCTTTCTTT
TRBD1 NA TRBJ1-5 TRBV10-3 CAISEGTGVRVRNQPQHF TGTGCCATCAGTGAAGGGACAGGGGTGAGGGTCCGCAATCAGCCCCAGCATTTT
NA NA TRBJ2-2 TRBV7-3 CASSLKTLPYTGELFF TGTGCCAGCAGCTTGAAGACCTTACCCTACACCGGGGAGCTGTTTTTT
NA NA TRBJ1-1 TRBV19 CASIKVGSGGEAFF TGTGCCAGTATTAAGGTAGGCTCGGGCGGTGAAGCTTTCTTT
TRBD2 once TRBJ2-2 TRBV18 CASSPPASGKNTGELFF TGTGCCAGCTCACCACCGGCTAGCGGGAAGAACACCGGGGAGCTGTTTTTT
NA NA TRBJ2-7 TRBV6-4 CASRYGEQYF TGTGCCAGCCGCTACGGCGAGCAGTACTTC
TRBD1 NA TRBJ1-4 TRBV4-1 CASSRVSGTAGEKLFF TGCGCCAGCAGCCGGGTCTCCGGGACAGCAGGTGAAAAACTGTTTTTT
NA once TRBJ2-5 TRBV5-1 CASSLEVEGTQYF TGCGCCAGCAGCTTGGAAGTTGAAGGGACCCAGTACTTC
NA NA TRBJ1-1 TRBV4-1 CASSPGLWDTEAFF TGCGCCAGCAGCCCAGGCCTTTGGGACACTGAAGCTTTCTTT
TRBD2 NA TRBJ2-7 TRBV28 CASSLAGGSYEQYF TGTGCCAGCAGTTTGGCGGGGGGATCCTACGAGCAGTACTTC
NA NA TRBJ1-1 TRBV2 CASGNAWNTEAFF TGTGCCAGCGGTAACGCTTGGAACACTGAAGCTTTCTTT
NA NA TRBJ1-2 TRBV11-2 CASRATWAVNYGYTF TGTGCCAGCAGGGCCACTTGGGCGGTTAACTATGGCTACACCTTC
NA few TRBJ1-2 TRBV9 CASSAMQGRGGYTF TGTGCCAGCAGCGCCATGCAGGGGCGGGGTGGCTACACCTTC
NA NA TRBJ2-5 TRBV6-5 CASRRGTPGETQYF TGTGCCAGCAGGAGGGGGACCCCTGGGGAGACCCAGTACTTC
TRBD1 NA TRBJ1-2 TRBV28 CASSLRGQLYGYTF TGTGCCAGCAGTTTGCGGGGACAGCTCTATGGCTACACCTTC
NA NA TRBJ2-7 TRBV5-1 CASSLVSGDKYEQYF TGCGCCAGCAGCTTAGTTTCGGGGGACAAATACGAGCAGTACTTC
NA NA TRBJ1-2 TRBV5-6 CASRLRQLTNYGYTF TGTGCCAGCAGATTGCGACAGCTGACAAACTATGGCTACACCTTC
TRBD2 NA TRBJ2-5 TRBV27 CASTPPGGLGTQYF TGTGCCAGCACCCCCCCGGGGGGTCTGGGGACCCAGTACTTC
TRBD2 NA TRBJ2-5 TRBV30 CAWSVRPSGVLETQYF TGTGCCTGGAGTGTACGTCCTAGCGGGGTGTTGGAGACCCAGTACTTC
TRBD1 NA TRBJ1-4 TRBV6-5 CASSYAAGTGGEKLFF TGTGCCAGCAGTTACGCTGCCGGGACAGGGGGTGAAAAACTGTTTTTT
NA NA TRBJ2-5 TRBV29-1 CSVESGRGETQYF TGCAGCGTTGAATCGGGCAGGGGCGAGACCCAGTACTTC
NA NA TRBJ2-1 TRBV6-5 CASSNPGQGYNEQFF TGTGCCAGCTCAAACCCCGGGCAGGGATACAATGAGCAGTTCTTC
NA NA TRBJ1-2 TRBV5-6 CASSLDTYGYTF TGTGCCAGCAGCTTGGACACCTATGGCTACACCTTC
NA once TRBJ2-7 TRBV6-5 CASSQGQTYEQYF TGTGCCAGCAGTCAAGGACAGACCTACGAGCAGTACTTC
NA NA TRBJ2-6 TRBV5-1 CASSYRTGANVLTF TGCGCCAGCAGCTACCGGACCGGGGCCAACGTCCTGACTTTC
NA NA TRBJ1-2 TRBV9 CASSVGGSSYYGYTF TGTGCCAGCAGCGTAGGAGGGTCATCGTACTATGGCTACACCTTC
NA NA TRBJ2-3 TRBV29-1 CSVGTWGNTDTQYF TGCAGCGTAGGAACCTGGGGGAACACAGATACGCAGTATTTT
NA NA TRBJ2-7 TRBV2 CASSEIQLYEQYF TGTGCCAGCAGTGAAATCCAGCTCTACGAGCAGTACTTC
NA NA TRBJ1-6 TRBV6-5 CASSYWSGTGESPLHF TGTGCCAGCAGTTACTGGAGTGGCACAGGCGAGTCACCCCTCCACTTT